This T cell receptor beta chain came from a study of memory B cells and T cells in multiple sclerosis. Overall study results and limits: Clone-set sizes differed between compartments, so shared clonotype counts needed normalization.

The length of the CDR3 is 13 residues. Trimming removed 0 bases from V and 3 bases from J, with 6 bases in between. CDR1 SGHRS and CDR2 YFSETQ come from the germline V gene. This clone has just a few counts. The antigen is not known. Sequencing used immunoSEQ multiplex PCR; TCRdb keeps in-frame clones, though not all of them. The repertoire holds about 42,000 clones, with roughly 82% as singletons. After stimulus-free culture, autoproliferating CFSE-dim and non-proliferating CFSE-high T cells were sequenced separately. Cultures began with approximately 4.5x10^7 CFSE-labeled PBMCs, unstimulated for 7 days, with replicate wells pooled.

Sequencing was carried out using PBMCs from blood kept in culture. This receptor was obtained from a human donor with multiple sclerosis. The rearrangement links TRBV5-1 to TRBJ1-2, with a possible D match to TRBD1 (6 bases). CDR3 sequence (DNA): TGCGCCAGCAGCTTGGCAGGGGACTATGGCTACACCTTC. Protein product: CASSLAGDYGYTF.